This T cell receptor beta chain was identified in a study of early T cells in non-severe SARS-CoV-2 infection. Study in general: It was bulk RNA from unsorted whole blood that was sequenced, and the chains were unpaired. Study-level findings and limits: VDJdb matching skewed toward anti-spike CD8 responses, missing private and CD4 specificities.

Comments on this clonotype: The antigen remains unidentified.

The protocol attached unique molecular identifiers to individual cDNA molecules. TCRdb called the 5' RACE reads again in MiXCR, with one record for every CDR3 protein. Of approximately 110,000 distinct CDR3 sequences detected, about 15% appear once; the ten largest clones hold about a fifth. The sequence was obtained from an adult who was a healthcare worker with PCR-confirmed SARS-CoV-2 infection or an uninfected control (not recorded which). The material sequenced was whole blood.

In DNA form, the CDR3 reads TGTGCCAGCAGCTTAAGGGACAGTTCCTACGAGCAGTACTTC. Protein product: CASSLRDSSYEQYF. The chain combines TRBV7-6 with TRBJ2-7; 7 bases align to TRBD1. CDR3 length equals 14 residues. Germline V gives CDR1 SGHVS, CDR2 FNYEAQ. V was clipped by 2 bases and J by 1 base; unmatched bases: 2.